This T cell receptor (beta chain) was retrieved from a study of OX40 agonist ivuxolimab in advanced cancers. For the study in its entirety: Ivuxolimab was a fully human IgG2 agonistic monoclonal antibody targeting the costimulatory receptor OX40 (CD134). Prior anti-PD-1, anti-PD-L1 or anti-CTLA-4 therapy was permitted, and about two fifths of dose-escalation patients had received checkpoint inhibitors. Three dose-escalation patients achieved partial responses, one with hepatocellular carcinoma and two with cutaneous melanoma. The paper reports the monotherapy dose-escalation portion (N ≈ 52 patients) of the phase I ivuxolimab trial. In the dose-escalation cohort, around four fifths of patients were male, and the mean age was approximately 60 years, with a range of about 20 to 79. Peripheral TCRbeta sequencing was intended to test whether TCR sequence diversity was altered and clonal T-cell expansion was caused by ivuxolimab. Intravenous ivuxolimab was administered to patients every 2 weeks at six dose levels: 0.01, 0.1, 0.3, 1.5, 3 and 10 mg/kg. Of the approximately 54 patients in dose escalation, 19 had hepatocellular carcinoma, approximately 15 had melanoma, 9 had renal cell carcinoma and 9 had head and neck cancer.

The CDR3 spans 18 residues, from the cysteine through the phenylalanine. The entry retains the CDR3 DNA only, 54 bases that are in frame from base 1. Between the V and J ends, shortened by 0 bases and 0 bases respectively, the junction contains 15 bases. The germline V gene yields ENHRY for CDR1 and SYGVKD for CDR2. Patients with autoimmune disease history or receiving systemic immunosuppression were excluded from the trial. Peripheral blood for TCR sequencing was collected from all dose cohorts at baseline, on cycle 4 day 1, and on cycle 7 day 1. The samples were taken from a phase I, first-in-human, multicenter, open-label dose-escalation trial of ivuxolimab. The trial enrolled adults with locally advanced or metastatic head and neck squamous cell, hepatocellular, melanoma or renal cell carcinoma. CD4+ and CD8+ T cells were sorted separately from peripheral blood before TCR sequencing. Concerning this clone: Its specific antigen is unknown. Per-base quality was not reported, and no clone a single base away is much larger than it.

What the authors observed across the whole study: After ivuxolimab, expanded clones were on average more numerous among CD8+ T cells than among CD4+ T cells. Antigen specificity was not determined for the clonally expanded peripheral T cells. Low levels of normalized T-cell clonal expansion were also seen in some nonresponding patients. In the 0.1-3.0 mg/kg groups, partial responders were among the patients with the lowest normalized peripheral clonal expansion, particularly in CD8+ T cells. At doses of 0.1 to 3.0 mg/kg, clonal expansion of both CD4+ and CD8+ blood T cells was observed from baseline to week 6.

Genomic DNA was isolated from the sorted cells so that the TCRbeta CDR3 region could be sequenced. The immunoSEQ Assay was used for sequencing of TCRbeta CDR3 regions. TCRdb carries this immuneACCESS record with in-frame sequences only. Its versions omit some clonotypes, under half of them owing to an unresolved V gene in the studies checked, with the rest unexplained. The sample profile shows over 55,000 clones; 85% to 90% of them were found once. The leading ten clones occupy less than 2% of the sample. The sequence came from an adult with an advanced solid tumor such as melanoma, head and neck, liver or kidney cancer. The chain couples TRBV10-3 to TRBJ1-5; a weak D assignment points to TRBD1 (5 bases agree). The source material was CD4+ or CD8+ T cells sorted from blood, sampled in a trial of the OX40 agonist ivuxolimab. The base sequence is TGTGCCATCAGTGAGTCGGGAGGAGGGGTCGGTAGCAATCAGCCCCAGCATTTT. The encoded protein is CAISESGGGVGSNQPQHF.